This T cell receptor (beta chain) was documented in a study of tumor and adjacent non-tumor tissue in lung cancer. Study-level information: Stage I to III disease affected roughly ten men and roughly five women aged about 30 to 85. Overall study results and limits: Normal lung showed higher cumulative top 100 clone frequency than tumor.

The template was RNA from unsorted bulk tissue. The normal lung tissue was taken more than 3 cm from the tumor edge. CDR1 is MNHEY, CDR2 SVGAGI, per germline. The CDR3 is 11 amino acids. Regarding this clonotype: What it binds is unknown. A junction end diverges from the germline sequence, so it may reflect a read error.

TCRbeta libraries were built with three rounds of nested PCR, modified from ARM-PCR. TCRdb analysed the multiplex PCR reads with MiXCR anew, one entry per CDR3 protein. The table records some 51,000 distinct CDR3 sequences, roughly 67% of them present only once. The chain recombines TRBV6-5 with TRBJ2-2; D not certain. Sequencing used distant non-tumor lung tissue. The TCR sequence derives from a woman in her 70s with non-small cell lung cancer. CDR3 sequence (DNA): TGTGCCAGCAGTTACGAGAAGGAGCTGTTTTTC. As protein: CASSYEKELFF.